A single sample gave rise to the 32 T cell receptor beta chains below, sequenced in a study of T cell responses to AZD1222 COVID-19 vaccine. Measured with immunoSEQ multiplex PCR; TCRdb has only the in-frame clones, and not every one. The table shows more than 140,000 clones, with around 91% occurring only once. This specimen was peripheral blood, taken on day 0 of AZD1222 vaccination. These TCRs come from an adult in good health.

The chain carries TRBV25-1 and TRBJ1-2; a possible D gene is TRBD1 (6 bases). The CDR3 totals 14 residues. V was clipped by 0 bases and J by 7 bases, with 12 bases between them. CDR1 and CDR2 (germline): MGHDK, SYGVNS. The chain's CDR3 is CASSEYTTGSGYTF. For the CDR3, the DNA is TGTGCCAGCAGTGAATATACAACAGGGTCTGGCTACACCTTC.

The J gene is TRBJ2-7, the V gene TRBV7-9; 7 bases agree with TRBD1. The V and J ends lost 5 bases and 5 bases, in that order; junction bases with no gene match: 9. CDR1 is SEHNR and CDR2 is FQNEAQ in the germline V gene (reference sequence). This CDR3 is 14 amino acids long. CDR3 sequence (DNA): TGTGCCAGCAGCCACGACAGGGTGGGCGACGAGCAGTACTTC. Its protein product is CASSHDRVGDEQYF.

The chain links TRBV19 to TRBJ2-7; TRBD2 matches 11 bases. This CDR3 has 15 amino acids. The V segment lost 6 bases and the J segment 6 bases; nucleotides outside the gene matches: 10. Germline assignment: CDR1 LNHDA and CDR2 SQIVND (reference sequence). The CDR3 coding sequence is TGTGCCAGTAGCGGGGGACTAGCGGAGAATCCCGAGCAGTACTTC. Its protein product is CASSGGLAENPEQYF.

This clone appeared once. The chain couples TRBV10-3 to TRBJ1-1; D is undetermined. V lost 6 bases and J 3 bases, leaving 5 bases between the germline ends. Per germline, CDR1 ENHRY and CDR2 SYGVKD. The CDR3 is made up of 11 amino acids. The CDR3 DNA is TGTGCCATCAGCCAGGACACTGAAGCTTTCTTT. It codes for CAISQDTEAFF.

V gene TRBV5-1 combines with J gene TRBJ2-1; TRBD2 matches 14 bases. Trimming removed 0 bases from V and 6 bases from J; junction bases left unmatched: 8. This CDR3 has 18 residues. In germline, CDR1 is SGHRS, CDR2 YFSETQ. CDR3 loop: CASSLARSGLAGVNEQFF. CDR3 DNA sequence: TGCGCCAGCAGCTTGGCCCGTTCGGGACTAGCGGGAGTCAATGAGCAGTTCTTC.

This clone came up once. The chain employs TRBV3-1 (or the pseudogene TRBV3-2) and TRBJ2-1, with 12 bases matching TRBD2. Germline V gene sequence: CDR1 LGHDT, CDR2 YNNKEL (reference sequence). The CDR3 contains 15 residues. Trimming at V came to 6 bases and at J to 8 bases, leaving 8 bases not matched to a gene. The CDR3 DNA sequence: TGTGCCAGCAGTTTACTAGCGGGAGGTTACTATGAGCAGTTCTTC. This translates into CASSLLAGGYYEQFF.

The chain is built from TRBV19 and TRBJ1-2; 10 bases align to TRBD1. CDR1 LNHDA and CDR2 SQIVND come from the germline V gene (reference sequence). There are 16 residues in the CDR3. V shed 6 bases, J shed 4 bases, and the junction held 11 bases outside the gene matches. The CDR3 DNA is TGTGCCAGTAGAAACCGACAGGGGGCTGATGGCTATGGCTACACCTTC. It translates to CASRNRQGADGYGYTF.

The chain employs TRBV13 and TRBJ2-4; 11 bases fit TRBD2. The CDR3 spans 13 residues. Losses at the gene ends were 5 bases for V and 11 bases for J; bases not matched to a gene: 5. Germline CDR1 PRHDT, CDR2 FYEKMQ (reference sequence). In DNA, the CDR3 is TGTGCCAGCAGCCCAGATAGCGGGAGGGTTCAGTACTTC. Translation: CASSPDSGRVQYF.

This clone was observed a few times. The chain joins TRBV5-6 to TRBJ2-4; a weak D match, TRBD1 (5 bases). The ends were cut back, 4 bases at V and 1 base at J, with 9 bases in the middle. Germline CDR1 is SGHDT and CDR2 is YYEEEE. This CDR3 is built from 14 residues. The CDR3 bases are TGTGCCAGCAGCCTTAGACAGGCCAAAAACATTCAGTACTTC. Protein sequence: CASSLRQAKNIQYF.

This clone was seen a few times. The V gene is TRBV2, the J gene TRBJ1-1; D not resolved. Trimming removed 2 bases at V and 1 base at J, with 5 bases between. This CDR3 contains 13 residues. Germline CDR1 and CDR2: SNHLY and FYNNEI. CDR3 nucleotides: TGTGCCAGCAGTGAACAGAGGAACACTGAAGCTTTCTTT. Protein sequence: CASSEQRNTEAFF.

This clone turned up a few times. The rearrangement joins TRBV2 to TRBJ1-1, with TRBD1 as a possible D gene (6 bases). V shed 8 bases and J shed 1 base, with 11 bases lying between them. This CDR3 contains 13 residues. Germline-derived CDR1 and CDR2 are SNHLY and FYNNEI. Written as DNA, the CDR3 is TGTGCCAGCCAGGGGCCAGAGAACACTGAAGCTTTCTTT. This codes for CASQGPENTEAFF.

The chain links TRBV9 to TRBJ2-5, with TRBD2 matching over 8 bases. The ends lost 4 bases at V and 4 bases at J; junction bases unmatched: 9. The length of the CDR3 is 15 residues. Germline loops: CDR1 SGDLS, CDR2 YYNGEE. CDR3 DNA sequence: TGTGCCAGCAGCCCCCGCCAAAGCGGGGGAGAGACCCAGTACTTC. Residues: CASSPRQSGGETQYF.

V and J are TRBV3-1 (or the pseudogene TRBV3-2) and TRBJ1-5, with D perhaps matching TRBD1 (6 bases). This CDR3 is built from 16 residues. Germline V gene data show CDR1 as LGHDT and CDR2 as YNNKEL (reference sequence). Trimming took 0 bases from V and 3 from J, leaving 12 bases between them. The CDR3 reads CASSQDGGGLNQPQHF. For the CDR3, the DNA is TGTGCCAGCAGCCAAGATGGAGGGGGACTCAATCAGCCCCAGCATTTT.

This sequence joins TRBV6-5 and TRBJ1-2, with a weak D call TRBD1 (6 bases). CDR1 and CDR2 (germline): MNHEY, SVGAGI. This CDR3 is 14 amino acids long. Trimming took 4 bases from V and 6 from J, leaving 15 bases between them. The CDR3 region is CASSFMGRDNGYTF. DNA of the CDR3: TGTGCCAGCAGTTTTATGGGCAGGGACAATGGCTACACCTTC.

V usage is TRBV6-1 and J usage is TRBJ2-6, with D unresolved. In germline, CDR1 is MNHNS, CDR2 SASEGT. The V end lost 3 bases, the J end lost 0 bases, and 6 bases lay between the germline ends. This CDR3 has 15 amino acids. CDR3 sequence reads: CASSDRPSGANVLTF. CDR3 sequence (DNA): TGTGCCAGCAGTGACAGACCCTCTGGGGCCAACGTCCTGACTTTC.

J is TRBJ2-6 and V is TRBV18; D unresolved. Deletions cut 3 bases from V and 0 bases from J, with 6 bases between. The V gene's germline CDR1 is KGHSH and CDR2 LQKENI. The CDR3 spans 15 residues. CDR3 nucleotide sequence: TGTGCCAGCTCACCTCGGACCTCTGGGGCCAACGTCCTGACTTTC. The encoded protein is CASSPRTSGANVLTF. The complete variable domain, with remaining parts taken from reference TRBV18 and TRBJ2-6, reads NAGVMQNPRHLVRRRGQEARLRCSPMKGHSHVYWYRQLPEEGLKFMVYLQKENIIDESGMPKERFSAEFPKEGPSILRIQQVVRGDSAAYFCASSPRTSGANVLTFGAGSRLTVL.

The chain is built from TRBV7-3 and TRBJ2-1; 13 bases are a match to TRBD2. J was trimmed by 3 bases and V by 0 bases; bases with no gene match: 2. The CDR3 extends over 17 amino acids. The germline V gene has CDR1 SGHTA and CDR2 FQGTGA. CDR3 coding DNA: TGTGCCAGCAGCTTAACCCGGACTAGCGGGAGCTACAATGAGCAGTTCTTC. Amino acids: CASSLTRTSGSYNEQFF.

The DNA for the CDR3 is TGCGCCAGCAGCCAAGATGCAGGGACAGGATTTGTCCCCCAGCATTTT. Translating it yields CASSQDAGTGFVPQHF. J is TRBJ1-5 and V is TRBV4-1, with TRBD1 matching over 8 bases. Germline V gene data show CDR1 as MGHRA and CDR2 as YSYEKL. V shed 0 bases and J 10 bases; nucleotides not matched to a gene: 11. The CDR3 spans 16 residues.

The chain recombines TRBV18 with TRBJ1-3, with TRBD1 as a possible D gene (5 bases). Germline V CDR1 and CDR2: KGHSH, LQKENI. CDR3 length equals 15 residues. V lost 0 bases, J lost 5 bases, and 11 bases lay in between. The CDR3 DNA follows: TGTGCCAGCTCACCACCCCAGGGCAGGAGAAACACCATATATTTT. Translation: CASSPPQGRRNTIYF.

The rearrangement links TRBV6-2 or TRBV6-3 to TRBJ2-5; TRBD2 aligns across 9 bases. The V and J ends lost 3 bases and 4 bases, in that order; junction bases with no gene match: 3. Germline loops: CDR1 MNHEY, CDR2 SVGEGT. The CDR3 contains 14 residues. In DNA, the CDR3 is TGTGCCAGCAGTTATGGGGGACTAGCAGAGACCCAGTACTTC. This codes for CASSYGGLAETQYF.

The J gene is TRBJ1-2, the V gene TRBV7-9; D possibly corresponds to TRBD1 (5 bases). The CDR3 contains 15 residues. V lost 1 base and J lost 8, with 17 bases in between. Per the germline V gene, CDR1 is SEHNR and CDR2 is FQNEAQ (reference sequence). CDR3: CASSLEEARALGYTF. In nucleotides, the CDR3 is TGTGCCAGCAGCTTAGAGGAGGCCAGGGCTTTGGGCTACACCTTC.

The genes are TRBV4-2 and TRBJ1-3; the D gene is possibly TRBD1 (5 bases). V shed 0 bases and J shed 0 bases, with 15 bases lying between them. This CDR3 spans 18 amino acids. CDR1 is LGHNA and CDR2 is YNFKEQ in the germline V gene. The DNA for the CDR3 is TGTGCCAGCAGCCAAGATTCGACAGCTGATTTCTCTGGAAACACCATATATTTT. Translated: CASSQDSTADFSGNTIYF.

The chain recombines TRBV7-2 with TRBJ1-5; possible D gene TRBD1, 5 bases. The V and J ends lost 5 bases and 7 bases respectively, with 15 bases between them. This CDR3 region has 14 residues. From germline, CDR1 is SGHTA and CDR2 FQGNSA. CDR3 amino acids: CASSEGQPGQPQHF. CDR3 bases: TGTGCCAGCAGCGAGGGGCAGCCAGGACAGCCCCAGCATTTT.

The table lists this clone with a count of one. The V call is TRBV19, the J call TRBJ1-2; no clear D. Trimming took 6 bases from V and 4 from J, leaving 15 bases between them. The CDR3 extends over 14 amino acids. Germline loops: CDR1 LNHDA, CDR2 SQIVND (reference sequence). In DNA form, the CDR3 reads TGTGCCAGTAGCAAAAGGGAAGGAGGCTATGGCTACACCTTC. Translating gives CASSKREGGYGYTF.

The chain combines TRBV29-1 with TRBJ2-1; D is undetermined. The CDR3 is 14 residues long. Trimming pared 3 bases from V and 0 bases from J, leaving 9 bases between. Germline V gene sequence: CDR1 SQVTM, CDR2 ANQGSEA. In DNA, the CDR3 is TGCAGCGTTGACACGATGAGCTCCTACAATGAGCAGTTCTTC. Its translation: CSVDTMSSYNEQFF.

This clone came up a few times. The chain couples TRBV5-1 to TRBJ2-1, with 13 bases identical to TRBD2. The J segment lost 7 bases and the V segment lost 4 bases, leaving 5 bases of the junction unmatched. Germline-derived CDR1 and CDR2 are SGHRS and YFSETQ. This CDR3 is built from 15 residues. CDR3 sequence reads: CASSPTGLAGNEQFF. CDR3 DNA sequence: TGCGCCAGCAGCCCGACGGGACTAGCGGGGAATGAGCAGTTCTTC. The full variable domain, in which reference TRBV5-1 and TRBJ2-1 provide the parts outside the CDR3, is KAGVTQTPRYLIKTRGQQVTLSCSPISGHRSVSWYQQTPGQGLQFLFEYFSETQRNKGNFPGRFSGRQFSNSRSEMNVSTLELGDSALYLCASSPTGLAGNEQFFGPGTRLTVL.

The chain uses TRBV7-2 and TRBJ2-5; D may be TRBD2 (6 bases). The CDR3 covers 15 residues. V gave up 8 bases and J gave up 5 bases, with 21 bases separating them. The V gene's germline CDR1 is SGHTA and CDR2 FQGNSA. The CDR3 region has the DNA TGTGCCAGCGCCTGGGGGGACGGCCGCGGGGAGACCCAGTACTTC. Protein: CASAWGDGRGETQYF.

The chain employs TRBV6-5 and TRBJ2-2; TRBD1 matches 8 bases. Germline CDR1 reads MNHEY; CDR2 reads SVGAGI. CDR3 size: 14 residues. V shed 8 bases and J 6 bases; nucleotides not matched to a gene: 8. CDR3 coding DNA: TGTGCCAGCTCGAAGGACAGGGTTTCCGGGGAGCTGTTTTTT. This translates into CASSKDRVSGELFF.

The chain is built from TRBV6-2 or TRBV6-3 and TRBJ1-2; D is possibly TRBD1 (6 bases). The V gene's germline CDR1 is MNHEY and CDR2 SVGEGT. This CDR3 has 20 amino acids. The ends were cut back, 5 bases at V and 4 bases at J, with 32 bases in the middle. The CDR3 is CASSTDVRGGSYPGSYGYTF. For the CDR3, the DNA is TGTGCCAGCAGTACGGACGTCAGGGGAGGATCTTACCCGGGTAGCTATGGCTACACCTTC.

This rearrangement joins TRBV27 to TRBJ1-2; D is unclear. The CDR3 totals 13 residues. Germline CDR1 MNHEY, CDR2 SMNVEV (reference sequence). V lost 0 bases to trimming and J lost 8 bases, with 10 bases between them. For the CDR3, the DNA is TGTGCCAGCAGTTTATCGAGGTTTCGGGGCTACACCTTC. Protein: CASSLSRFRGYTF.

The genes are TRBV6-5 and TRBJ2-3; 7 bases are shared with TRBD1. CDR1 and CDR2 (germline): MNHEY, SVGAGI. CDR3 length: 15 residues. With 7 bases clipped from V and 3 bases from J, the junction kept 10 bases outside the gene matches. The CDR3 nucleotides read TGTGCCAGCATAGCCCTGTCGACAGGGACAGATACGCAGTATTTT. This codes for CASIALSTGTDTQYF.

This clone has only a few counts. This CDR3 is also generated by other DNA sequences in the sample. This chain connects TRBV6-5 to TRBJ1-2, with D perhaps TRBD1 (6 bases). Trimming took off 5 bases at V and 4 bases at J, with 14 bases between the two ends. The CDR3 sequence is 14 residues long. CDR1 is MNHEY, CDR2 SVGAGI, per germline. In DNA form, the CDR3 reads TGTGCCAGCAGTCCAGGGGAGGGGGGCTATGGCTACACCTTC. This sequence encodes CASSPGEGGYGYTF.